This TCR beta chain stems from a study of blood T cells in healthy people across ages. Then a second PCR, running roughly 7 to 11 cycles, was carried out with a sample-barcoded 5' primer and a J-beta primer mix. TCRdb passed the 5' RACE reads through MiXCR, listing each CDR3 protein once. Here the sample spans approximately 2,000,000 distinct CDR3 sequences, around 40% being singletons. J was trimmed by 2 bases and V by 1 base; bases with no gene match: 8. Germline lookup yields CDR1 DFQATT and CDR2 SNEGSKA (reference sequence). The CDR3 runs 17 residues. The source material was blood. This TCR derives from a human donor in good health. The chain has TRBV20-1 and TRBJ1-5; 10 bases are shared with TRBD1. CDR3 protein: CSARGQGARFGNQPQHF. The CDR3 DNA reads TGCAGTGCTAGAGGACAGGGGGCGAGATTTGGCAATCAGCCCCAGCATTTT.